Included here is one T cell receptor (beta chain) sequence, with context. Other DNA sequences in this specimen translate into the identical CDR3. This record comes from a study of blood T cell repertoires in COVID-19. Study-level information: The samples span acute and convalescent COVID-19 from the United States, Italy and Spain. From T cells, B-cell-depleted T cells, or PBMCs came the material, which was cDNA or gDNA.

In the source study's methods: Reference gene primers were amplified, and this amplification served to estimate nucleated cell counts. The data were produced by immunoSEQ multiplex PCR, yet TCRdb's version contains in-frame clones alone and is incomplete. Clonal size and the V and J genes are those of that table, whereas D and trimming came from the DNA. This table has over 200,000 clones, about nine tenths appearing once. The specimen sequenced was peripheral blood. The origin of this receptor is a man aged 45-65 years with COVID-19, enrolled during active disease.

In DNA, the CDR3 is TGCGCCAGCAGCTCGGGACAGAACACTGAAGCTTTCTTT. This codes for CASSSGQNTEAFF. The genes are TRBV5-1 and TRBJ1-1; tentatively, D is TRBD1 (6 bases). This CDR3 contains 13 residues. Trimming stripped 3 bases from V and 1 base from J, with 7 bases between. CDR1 SGHRS and CDR2 YFSETQ come from the germline V gene. The variable domain in full, completed from reference TRBV5-1 and TRBJ1-1, reads KAGVTQTPRYLIKTRGQQVTLSCSPISGHRSVSWYQQTPGQGLQFLFEYFSETQRNKGNFPGRFSGRQFSNSRSEMNVSTLELGDSALYLCASSSGQNTEAFFGQGTRLTVV.